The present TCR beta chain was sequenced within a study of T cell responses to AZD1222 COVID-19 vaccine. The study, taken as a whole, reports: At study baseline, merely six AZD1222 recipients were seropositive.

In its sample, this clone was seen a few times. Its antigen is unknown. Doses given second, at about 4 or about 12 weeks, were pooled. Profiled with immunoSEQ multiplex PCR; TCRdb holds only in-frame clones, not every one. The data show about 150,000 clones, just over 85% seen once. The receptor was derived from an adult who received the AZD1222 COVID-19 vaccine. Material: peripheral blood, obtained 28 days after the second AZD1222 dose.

The CDR3 is CASSSPGADTGELFF. In nucleotides, the CDR3 is TGTGCCAGCAGCTCTCCCGGAGCGGACACCGGGGAGCTGTTTTTT. J is TRBJ2-2 and V is TRBV7-8, with a weak D call TRBD2 (5 bases). The CDR3 runs 15 residues. Germline V CDR1 and CDR2: SGHVS, FQNEAQ. With 4 bases removed from V and 3 bases from J, the gap between germline ends came to 12 bases. Full variable domain (outside the CDR3, taken from reference TRBV7-8 and TRBJ2-2): GAGVSQSPRYKVAKRGQDVALRCDPISGHVSLFWYQQALGQGPEFLTYFQNEAQLDKSGLPSDRFFAERPEGSVSTLKIQRTQQEDSAVYLCASSSPGADTGELFFGEGSRLTVL.